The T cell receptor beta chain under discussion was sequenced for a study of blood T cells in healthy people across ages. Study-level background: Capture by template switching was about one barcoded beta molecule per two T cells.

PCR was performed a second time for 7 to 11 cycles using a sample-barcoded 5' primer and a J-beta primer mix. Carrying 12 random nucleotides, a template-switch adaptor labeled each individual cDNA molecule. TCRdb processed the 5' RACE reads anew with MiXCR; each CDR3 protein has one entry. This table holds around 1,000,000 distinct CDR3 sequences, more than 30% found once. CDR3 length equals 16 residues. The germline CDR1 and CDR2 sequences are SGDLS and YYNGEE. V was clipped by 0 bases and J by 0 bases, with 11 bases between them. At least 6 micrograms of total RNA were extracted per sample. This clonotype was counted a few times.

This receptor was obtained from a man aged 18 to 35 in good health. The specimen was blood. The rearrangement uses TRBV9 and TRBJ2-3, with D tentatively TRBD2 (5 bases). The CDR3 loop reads CASSVGRTPSTDTQYF. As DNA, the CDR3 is TGTGCCAGCAGCGTAGGAAGGACTCCTAGCACAGATACGCAGTATTTT.